These T cell receptor beta chains were read from a single sample in a study of CD8+CD57+ T cells in acquired aplastic anemia. TCRdb reanalysed the reads using MiXCR and keeps one entry per CDR3 protein. The sample includes 120,000 or so distinct CDR3 sequences, around 48% of them seen just once. Source material: sorted CD4+, CD8+, or CD8+CD57+ T cells (not recorded which) from PBMCs. Source of these receptors: a human donor in good health, serving as a control. Each CDR3 is given with its conserved first and last residue. Each record gives: D gene, CDR3 length, J gene, V gene, clone size, CDR3 DNA, CDR3 protein. D genes are given only for firm matches. Not every row has a clone size; where given, it reads once, few, many or a size class.

>.|14|TRBJ1-2|TRBV19|once
TGTGCCAGTAGTACCGGGGAGGGTAACTATGGCTACACCTTC
CASSTGEGNYGYTF
>TRBD2|16|TRBJ2-1|TRBV15|.
TGTGCCACCAGCAGAGATATGAGGACTAGCAACAATGAGCAGTTCTTC
CATSRDMRTSNNEQFF
>.|15|TRBJ1-6|TRBV9|.
TGTGCCAGCAGCGTAGCAGGGTCCCCTAATTCACCCCTCCACTTT
CASSVAGSPNSPLHF
>.|16|TRBJ1-3|TRBV5-4|.
TGTGCCAGCAGCTTGGGGACAGCCTTCTCTGGAAACACCATATATTTT
CASSLGTAFSGNTIYF
>.|14|TRBJ2-3|TRBV7-3|many
TGTGCCAGCGCCAAGGGGGGGCCCACAGATACGCAGTATTTT
CASAKGGPTDTQYF
>.|14|TRBJ1-6|TRBV3-1|many
TGTGCCAGCAGCCTTGACGGTCTCAATTCACCCCTCCACTTT
CASSLDGLNSPLHF
>TRBD1|15|TRBJ2-5|TRBV5-1|many
TGCGCCAGCAGCGGATTTACAGGGGGCGGCGAGACCCAGTACTTC
CASSGFTGGGETQYF
>.|15|TRBJ1-2|TRBV7-9|many
TGTGCCAGCAGCCCACAAAAGGGACCGAACTATGGCTACACCTTC
CASSPQKGPNYGYTF
>TRBD1|15|TRBJ2-2|TRBV11-2|.
TGTGCCAGCAGCTCGGGACAGACAAACACCGGGGAGCTGTTTTTT
CASSSGQTNTGELFF
>TRBD1|14|TRBJ1-2|TRBV2|.
TGTGCCAGCAGTCCGGGACAGGGGACTTATGGCTACACCTTC
CASSPGQGTYGYTF
>TRBD1|15|TRBJ2-5|TRBV7-6|.
TGTGCCAGCAGCTCGACAGGGGGGATGGGCGAGACCCAGTACTTC
CASSSTGGMGETQYF
>.|15|TRBJ1-1|TRBV5-5|.
TGTGCCAGCAGCTTGGGTACGGGGGCAGGTACTGAAGCTTTCTTT
CASSLGTGAGTEAFF
>.|15|TRBJ1-1|TRBV25-1|few
TGTGCCAGCAGTGAATCCTCACGGGTGAACACTGAAGCTTTCTTT
CASSESSRVNTEAFF
>.|13|TRBJ2-1|TRBV20-1|.
TGCAGTGCTCCCCGGGACGGCTACAATGAGCAGTTCTTC
CSAPRDGYNEQFF
>.|12|TRBJ1-6|TRBV20-1|.
TGCAGTGCTAGAGCGGTGGATTCACCCCTCCACTTT
CSARAVDSPLHF
>.|14|TRBJ1-5|TRBV20-1|.
TGCAGTGCTAGCAGACAGGTTGGGAATCAGCCCCAGCATTTT
CSASRQVGNQPQHF
>TRBD2|15|TRBJ2-5|TRBV24-1|.
TGTGCCACCAGTGAGTTAGCGGGAGCTGGTGAGACCCAGTACTTC
CATSELAGAGETQYF
>TRBD2|13|TRBJ2-3|TRBV12-3/TRBV12-4|.
TGTGTTACAGGGACTAGCGGGGGTGATACGCAGTATTTT
CVTGTSGGDTQYF
>.|15|TRBJ1-3|TRBV12-3/TRBV12-4|.
TGTGCCAGCAGTCCAAGTTCGGCCTCTGGAAACACCATATATTTT
CASSPSSASGNTIYF
>TRBD1|14|TRBJ1-4|TRBV6-1|.
TGTGCAGCAGTGAAAGGGACAGGGAATGAAAAACTGTTTTTT
CAAVKGTGNEKLFF
>TRBD2|15|TRBJ2-3|TRBV12-3/TRBV12-4|.
TGTGCCAGCAGTTTAAGACTAGCGGCCACAGATACGCAGTATTTT
CASSLRLAATDTQYF
>.|16|TRBJ2-1|TRBV15|medium-sized
TGTGCCACCAGCAGAGTTGGGTTGGGGGGACCAAATGAGCAGTTCTTC
CATSRVGLGGPNEQFF
>.|17|TRBJ1-5|TRBV2|few
TGTGCCAGCAGTGAAGGGCGGGGATTTGCCATTATGGAGCCCCAGCGTTTT
CASSEGRGFAIMEPQRF
>TRBD2|15|TRBJ2-7|TRBV15|.
TGTGCCACCAGCAGTCCCCTAGCGGGGATATACGAGCAGTACTTC
CATSSPLAGIYEQYF
>.|11|TRBJ2-1|TRBV24-1|.
TGTGCCACCAGTGTCGGATATGAGCAGTTCTTC
CATSVGYEQFF
>TRBD1|12|TRBJ2-7|TRBV29-1|.
TGCAGCGTTAGGGACAGGGAGAACGAGCAGTACTTC
CSVRDRENEQYF
>TRBD1|16|TRBJ2-7|TRBV12-3/TRBV12-4|.
TGTGCCAGCCGCCGTGCAGCCGGGACAGCTTCCTACGAGCAGTACTTC
CASRRAAGTASYEQYF
>.|16|TRBJ2-7|TRBV6-5|many
TGTGCCAGCAGTTACTCGACGCTCAGGTTCCCCTACGAGCAGTACTTC
CASSYSTLRFPYEQYF
>TRBD2|15|TRBJ2-3|TRBV10-3|few
TGTGCCATCAGTGGTTCTAGCGGGGGGACAGATACGCAGTATTTT
CAISGSSGGTDTQYF
>.|14|TRBJ1-2|TRBV30|.
TGTGCCTGGACAATCGAGATTGGAGAACATGGCTACACCTTC
CAWTIEIGEHGYTF
>.|16|TRBJ2-3|TRBV11-1|.
TGTGCCAGCAGCAAAAATGGGGGGTGGGGCACAGATACGCAGTATTTT
CASSKNGGWGTDTQYF
>TRBD1|17|TRBJ2-2|TRBV5-1|many
TGCGCCAGCAGCTTGGCCGGGACAGGGGGAGACACCGGGGAGCTGTTTTTT
CASSLAGTGGDTGELFF
>.|15|TRBJ2-7|TRBV19|.
TGTGCCAGTAGTACGAACTTCGGGACGGCGAGATATCGGTACTTC
CASSTNFGTARYRYF
>TRBD1|14|TRBJ1-1|TRBV2|.
TGTGCCAGCGCCCTACCGACAGGGACTATTGAAGCTTTCTTT
CASALPTGTIEAFF
>TRBD2|17|TRBJ2-3|TRBV11-2|once
TGTGCCAGCAGCTTAGATCTTAGCGGGGGGGCGGGAGATACGCAGTATTTT
CASSLDLSGGAGDTQYF
>.|14|TRBJ1-6|TRBV12-3/TRBV12-4|.
TGTGCCAGCATCTCGGACGGCCATAATTCACCCCTCCACTTT
CASISDGHNSPLHF
>TRBD2|13|TRBJ2-3|TRBV10-3|.
TGTGCCATCTCGGGGGGGGCCCCAGATACGCAGTATTTT
CAISGGAPDTQYF
>TRBD1|13|TRBJ2-7|TRBV29-1|.
TGCAGCGTCGGGACAGGGGTCTCCTACGAGCAGTACTTC
CSVGTGVSYEQYF
>.|14|TRBJ1-2|TRBV12-3/TRBV12-4|many
TGTGCCAGCAGTTTAAGGCAGACCAACTATGGCTACACCTTC
CASSLRQTNYGYTF
>.|12|TRBJ1-1|TRBV20-1|few
TGCAGTGCATACACAAGAACCACTGAAGCTTTCTTT
CSAYTRTTEAFF
>.|17|TRBJ1-4|TRBV10-3|many
TGTGCCATCAGTGGCGGACAGTTCTCTGCAACTAATGAAAAACTGTTTTTT
CAISGGQFSATNEKLFF
>.|17|TRBJ1-1|TRBV18|.
TGTGCCAGCTCACCACCGGTAATGTCCGTGTCAGGCACTGAAGCTTTCTTT
CASSPPVMSVSGTEAFF
>.|15|TRBJ1-1|TRBV7-9|many
TGTGCCAGCAGCTTAGAACGTAGGGGTACCCGGGGAGCTTTCTTT
CASSLERRGTRGAFF
>.|15|TRBJ2-5|TRBV7-9|.
TGTGCCAGCAGCCTCTCCCTGGGGGGACAAGAGACCCAGTACTTC
CASSLSLGGQETQYF
>TRBD1|20|TRBJ1-5|TRBV11-2|many
TGTGCCAGCAGATCATATTCGGACAGGGGTGAAGGGTTAAGCAATCAGCCCCAGCATTTT
CASRSYSDRGEGLSNQPQHF
>.|15|TRBJ1-1|TRBV5-1|.
TGCGCCAGCAGCTTGGGGGGGGCTCGGAACACTGAAGCTTTCTTT
CASSLGGARNTEAFF